The present TCR beta chain was sequenced within a study of T cell repertoires in cytomegalovirus infection. The CDR3 is 14 amino acids. Trimming left V 3 bases short and J 5 bases short, with 13 bases between. The germline CDR1 and CDR2 sequences are LNHDA and SQIVND (reference sequence). Via MiXCR, TCRdb re-called the reads, giving one row per CDR3 protein. The data hold approximately 500,000 distinct CDR3 sequences, with 16% observed a single time. Whole-study findings and limits: HLA-C-restricted CMV-specific TCR beta clonotypes were dominant in the ex vivo response.

This clonotype was seen a handful of times. As yet, its antigen is unknown. The gene calls are TRBV19 and TRBJ1-2; D remains unclear. The sequencing input was CD8+ T cells from PBMCs. The sequence was obtained from a human donor in good health (CMV status not recorded). Some clones in this sample may be carry-over from other donors' samples. This CDR3 is CASSIERGEYGYTF. The CDR3 region has the DNA TGTGCCAGTAGTATTGAGCGGGGTGAATATGGCTACACCTTC.